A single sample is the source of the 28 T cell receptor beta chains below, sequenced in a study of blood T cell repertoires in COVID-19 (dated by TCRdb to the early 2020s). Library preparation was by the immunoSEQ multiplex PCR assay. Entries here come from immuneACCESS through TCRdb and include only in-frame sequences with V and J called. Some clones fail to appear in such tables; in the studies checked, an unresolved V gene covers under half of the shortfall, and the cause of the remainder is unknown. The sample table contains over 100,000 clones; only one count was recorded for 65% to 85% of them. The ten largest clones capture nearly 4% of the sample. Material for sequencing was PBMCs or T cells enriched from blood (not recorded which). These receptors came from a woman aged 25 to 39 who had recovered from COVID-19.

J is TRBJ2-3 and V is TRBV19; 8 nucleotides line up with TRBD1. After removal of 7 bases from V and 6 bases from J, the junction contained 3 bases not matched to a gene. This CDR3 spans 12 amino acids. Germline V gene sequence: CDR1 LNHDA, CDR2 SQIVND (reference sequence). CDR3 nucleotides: TGTGCCAGTACAGGGGGCGGGGATACGCAGTATTTT. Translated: CASTGGGDTQYF.

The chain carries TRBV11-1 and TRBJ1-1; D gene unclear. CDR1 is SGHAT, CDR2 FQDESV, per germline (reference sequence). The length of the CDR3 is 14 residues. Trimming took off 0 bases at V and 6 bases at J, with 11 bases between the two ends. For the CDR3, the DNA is TGTGCCAGCAGCTTAGCGCCAGGAAACGCTGAAGCTTTCTTT. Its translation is CASSLAPGNAEAFF.

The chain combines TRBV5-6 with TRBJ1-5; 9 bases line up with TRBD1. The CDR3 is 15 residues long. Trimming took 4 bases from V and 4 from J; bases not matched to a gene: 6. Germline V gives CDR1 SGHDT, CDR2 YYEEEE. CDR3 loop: CASSIGTGPNQPQHF. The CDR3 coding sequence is TGTGCCAGCAGCATCGGGACAGGGCCTAATCAGCCCCAGCATTTT.

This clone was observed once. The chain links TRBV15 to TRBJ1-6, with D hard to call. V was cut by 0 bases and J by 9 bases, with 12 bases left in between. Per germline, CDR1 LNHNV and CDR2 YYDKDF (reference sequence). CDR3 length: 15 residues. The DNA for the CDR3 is TGTGCCACCAGCAGAGATAGTGAGTCTCGTTCACCCCTCCACTTT. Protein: CATSRDSESRSPLHF.

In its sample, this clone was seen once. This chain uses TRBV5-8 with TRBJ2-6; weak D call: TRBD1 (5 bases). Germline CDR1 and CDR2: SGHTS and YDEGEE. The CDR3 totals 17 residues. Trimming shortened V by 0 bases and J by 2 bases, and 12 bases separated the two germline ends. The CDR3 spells CASSLDTGSPGANVLTF. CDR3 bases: TGTGCCAGCAGCTTGGATACAGGTTCTCCTGGGGCCAACGTCCTGACTTTC. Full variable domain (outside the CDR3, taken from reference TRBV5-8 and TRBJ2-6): EAGVTQSPTHLIKTRGQQATLRCSPISGHTSVYWYQQALGLGLQFLLWYDEGEERNRGNFPPRFSGRQFPNYSSELNVNALELEDSALYLCASSLDTGSPGANVLTFGAGSRLTVL.

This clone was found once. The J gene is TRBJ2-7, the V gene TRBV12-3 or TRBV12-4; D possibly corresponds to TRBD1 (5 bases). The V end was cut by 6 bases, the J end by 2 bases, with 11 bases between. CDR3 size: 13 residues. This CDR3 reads CASSKTAAYEQYF. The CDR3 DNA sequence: TGTGCCAGCAGCAAGACAGCCGCCTACGAGCAGTACTTC.

The CDR3 is CASKRTLDRSPLHF. The CDR3, as DNA: TGTGCCAGTAAACGAACCCTAGACAGATCACCCCTCCACTTT. V gene TRBV6-5 combines with J gene TRBJ1-6; D possibly corresponds to TRBD1 (5 bases). Between the trimmed V and J ends, which lost 9 bases and 10 bases, there was a span of 19 bases. There are 14 residues in the CDR3. CDR1 is MNHEY, CDR2 SVGAGI, per germline.

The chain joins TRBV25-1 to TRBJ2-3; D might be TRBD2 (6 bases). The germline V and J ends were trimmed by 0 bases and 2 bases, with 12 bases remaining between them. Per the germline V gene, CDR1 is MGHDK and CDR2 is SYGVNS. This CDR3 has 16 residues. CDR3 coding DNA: TGTGCCAGCAGTGAATACGGGGGACCCTCCACAGATACGCAGTATTTT. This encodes CASSEYGGPSTDTQYF.

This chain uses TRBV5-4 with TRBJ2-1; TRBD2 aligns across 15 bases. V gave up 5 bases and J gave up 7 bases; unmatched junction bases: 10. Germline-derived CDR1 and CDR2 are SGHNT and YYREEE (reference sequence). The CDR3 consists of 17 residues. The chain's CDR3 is CASRITMGTSGRNEQFF. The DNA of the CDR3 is TGTGCCAGCAGGATTACAATGGGGACTAGCGGGAGGAATGAGCAGTTCTTC.

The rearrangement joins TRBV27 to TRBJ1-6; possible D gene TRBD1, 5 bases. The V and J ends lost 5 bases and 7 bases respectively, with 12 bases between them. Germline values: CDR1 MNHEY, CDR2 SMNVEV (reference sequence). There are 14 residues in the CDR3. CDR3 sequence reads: CASSRGGRNSPLHF. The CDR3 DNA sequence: TGTGCCAGCAGTCGGGGGGGACGAAATTCACCCCTCCACTTT.

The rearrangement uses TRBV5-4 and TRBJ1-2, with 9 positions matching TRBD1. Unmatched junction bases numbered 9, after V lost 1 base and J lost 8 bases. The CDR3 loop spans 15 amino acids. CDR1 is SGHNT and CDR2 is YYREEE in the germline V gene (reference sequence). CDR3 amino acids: CASSLTGGGTGGYTF. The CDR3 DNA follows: TGTGCCAGCAGCTTGACAGGGGGCGGAACGGGCGGCTACACCTTC.

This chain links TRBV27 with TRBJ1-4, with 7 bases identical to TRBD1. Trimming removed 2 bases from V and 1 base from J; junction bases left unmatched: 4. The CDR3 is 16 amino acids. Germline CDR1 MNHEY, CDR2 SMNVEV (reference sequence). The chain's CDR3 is CASSLGNRGTNEKLFF. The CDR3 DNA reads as TGTGCCAGCAGTTTAGGGAACAGGGGAACTAATGAAAAACTGTTTTTT.

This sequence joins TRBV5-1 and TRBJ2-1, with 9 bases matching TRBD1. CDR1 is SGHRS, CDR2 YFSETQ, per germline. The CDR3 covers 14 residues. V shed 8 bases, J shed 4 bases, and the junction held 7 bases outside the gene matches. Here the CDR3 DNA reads TGCGCCAGTGGCCGGGACAGGGAGTACAATGAGCAGTTCTTC. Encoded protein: CASGRDREYNEQFF. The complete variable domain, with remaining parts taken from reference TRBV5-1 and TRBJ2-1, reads KAGVTQTPRYLIKTRGQQVTLSCSPISGHRSVSWYQQTPGQGLQFLFEYFSETQRNKGNFPGRFSGRQFSNSRSEMNVSTLELGDSALYLCASGRDREYNEQFFGPGTRLTVL.

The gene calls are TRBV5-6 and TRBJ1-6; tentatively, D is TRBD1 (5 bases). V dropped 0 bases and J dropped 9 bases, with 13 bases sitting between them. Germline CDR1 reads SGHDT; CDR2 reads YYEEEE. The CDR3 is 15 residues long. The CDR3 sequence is CASSLVARAGSPLHF. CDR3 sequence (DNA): TGTGCCAGCAGCTTGGTAGCCAGGGCTGGTTCACCCCTCCACTTT.

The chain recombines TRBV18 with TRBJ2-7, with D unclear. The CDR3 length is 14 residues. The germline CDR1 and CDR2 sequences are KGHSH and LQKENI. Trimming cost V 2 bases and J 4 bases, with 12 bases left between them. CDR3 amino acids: CASSPNSILYEQYF. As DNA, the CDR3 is TGTGCCAGCTCACCAAACAGCATACTTTACGAGCAGTACTTC.

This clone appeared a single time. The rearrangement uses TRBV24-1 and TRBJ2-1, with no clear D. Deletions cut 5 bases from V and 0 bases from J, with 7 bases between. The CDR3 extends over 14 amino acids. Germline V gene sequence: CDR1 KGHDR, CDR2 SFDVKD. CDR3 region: CATSVRSSYNEQFF. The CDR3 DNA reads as TGTGCCACCAGTGTACGTAGCTCCTACAATGAGCAGTTCTTC.

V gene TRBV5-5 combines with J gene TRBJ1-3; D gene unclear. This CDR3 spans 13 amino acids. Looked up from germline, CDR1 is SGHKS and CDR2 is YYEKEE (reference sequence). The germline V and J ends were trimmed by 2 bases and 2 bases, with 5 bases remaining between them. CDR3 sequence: CASSFLAGNTIYF. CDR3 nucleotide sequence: TGTGCCAGCAGCTTCTTAGCTGGAAACACCATATATTTT.

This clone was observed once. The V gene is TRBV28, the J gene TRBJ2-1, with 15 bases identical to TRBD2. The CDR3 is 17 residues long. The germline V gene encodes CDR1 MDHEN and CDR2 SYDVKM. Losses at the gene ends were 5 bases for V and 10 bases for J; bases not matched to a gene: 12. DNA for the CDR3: TGTGCCAGCAGTCCCCCTGGAGGACTAGCGGGAGGGGGGGAGCAGTTCTTC. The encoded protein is CASSPPGGLAGGGEQFF.

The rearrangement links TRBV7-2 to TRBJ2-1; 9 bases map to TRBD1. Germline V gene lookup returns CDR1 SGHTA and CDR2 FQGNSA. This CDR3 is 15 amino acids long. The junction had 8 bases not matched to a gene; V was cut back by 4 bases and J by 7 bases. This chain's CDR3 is CASSSQGALMNEQFF. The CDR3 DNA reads TGTGCCAGCAGCTCACAGGGGGCACTAATGAATGAGCAGTTCTTC.

CDR3 loop: CAISERDRAGTEAFF. CDR3 sequence (DNA): TGTGCCATCAGTGAAAGGGACAGGGCCGGCACTGAAGCTTTCTTT. The chain employs TRBV10-3 and TRBJ1-1; TRBD1 aligns across 9 bases. V shed 3 bases and J 4 bases; nucleotides not matched to a gene: 6. The V gene's germline CDR1 is ENHRY and CDR2 SYGVKD. CDR3 length: 15 residues.

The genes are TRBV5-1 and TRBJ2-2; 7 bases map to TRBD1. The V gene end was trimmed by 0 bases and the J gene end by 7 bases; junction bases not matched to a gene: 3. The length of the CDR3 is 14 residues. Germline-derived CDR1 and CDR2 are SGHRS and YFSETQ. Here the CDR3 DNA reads TGCGCCAGCAGCTTGGAGGGGGCAGGCGGGGAGCTGTTTTTT. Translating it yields CASSLEGAGGELFF.

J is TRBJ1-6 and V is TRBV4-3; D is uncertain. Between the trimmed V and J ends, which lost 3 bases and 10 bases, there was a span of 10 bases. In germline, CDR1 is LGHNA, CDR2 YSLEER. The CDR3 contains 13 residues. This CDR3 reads CASSQKRVSPLHF. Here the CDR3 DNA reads TGCGCCAGCAGCCAGAAGAGGGTATCACCCCTCCACTTT.

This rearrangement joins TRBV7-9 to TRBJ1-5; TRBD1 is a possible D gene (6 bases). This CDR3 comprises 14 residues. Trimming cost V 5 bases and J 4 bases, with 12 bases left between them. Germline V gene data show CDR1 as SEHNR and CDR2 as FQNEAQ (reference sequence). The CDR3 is CASSPSGVNQPQHF. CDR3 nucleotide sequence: TGTGCCAGCAGCCCCTCAGGGGTTAATCAGCCCCAGCATTTT.

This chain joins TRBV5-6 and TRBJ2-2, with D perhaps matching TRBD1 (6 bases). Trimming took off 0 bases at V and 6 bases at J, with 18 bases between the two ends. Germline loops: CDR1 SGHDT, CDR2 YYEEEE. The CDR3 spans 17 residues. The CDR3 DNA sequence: TGTGCCAGCAGCTTGGTCTTCAGGGGCGCAGATTCCGGGGAGCTGTTTTTT. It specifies CASSLVFRGADSGELFF. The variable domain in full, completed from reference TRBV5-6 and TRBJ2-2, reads DAGVTQSPTHLIKTRGQQVTLRCSPKSGHDTVSWYQQALGQGPQFIFQYYEEEERQRGNFPDRFSGHQFPNYSSELNVNALLLGDSALYLCASSLVFRGADSGELFFGEGSRLTVL.

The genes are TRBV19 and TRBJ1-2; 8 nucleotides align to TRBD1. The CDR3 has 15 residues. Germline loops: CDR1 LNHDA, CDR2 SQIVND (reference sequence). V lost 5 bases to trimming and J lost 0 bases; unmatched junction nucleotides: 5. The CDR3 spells CASSPTGASNYGYTF. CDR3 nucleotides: TGTGCCAGTAGTCCGACAGGGGCATCTAACTATGGCTACACCTTC.

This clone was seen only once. The CDR3 coding sequence is TGTGCCAGCAGCCGAAGCGGGATCTACAATGAGCAGTTCTTC. As protein: CASSRSGIYNEQFF. This sequence joins TRBV9 and TRBJ2-1; 7 bases line up with TRBD2. J was trimmed by 3 bases and V by 4 bases; bases with no gene match: 4. The length of the CDR3 is 14 residues. Per germline, CDR1 SGDLS and CDR2 YYNGEE.

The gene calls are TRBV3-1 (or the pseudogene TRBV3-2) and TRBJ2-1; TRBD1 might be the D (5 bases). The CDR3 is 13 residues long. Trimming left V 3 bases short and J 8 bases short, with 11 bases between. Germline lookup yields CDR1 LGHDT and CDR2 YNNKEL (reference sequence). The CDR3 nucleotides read TGTGCCAGCAGCCAGTTGTCCAGGGATGAGCAGTTCTTC. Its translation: CASSQLSRDEQFF.

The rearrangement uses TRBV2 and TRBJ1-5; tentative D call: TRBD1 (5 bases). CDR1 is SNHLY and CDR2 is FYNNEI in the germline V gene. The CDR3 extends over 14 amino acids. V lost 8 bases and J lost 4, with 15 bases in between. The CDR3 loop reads CASGRYRRNQPQHF. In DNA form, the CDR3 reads TGTGCCAGCGGGCGGTACAGGCGAAATCAGCCCCAGCATTTT.